This T cell receptor beta chain was sequenced for a study of blood T cell repertoires in COVID-19. Whole-study context: PBMCs, B-cell-depleted T cells, or T cells were the source of the cDNA or gDNA that made up the material.

Germline CDR1 SGDLS, CDR2 YYNGEE. CDR3 length: 17 amino acids. J was trimmed by 6 bases and V by 0 bases; bases with no gene match: 9. Assay used: immunoSEQ multiplex PCR; TCRdb lists only in-frame clones, some missing. The sample shows roughly 230,000 clones, around 82% of them seen only once. Sample: peripheral blood. The gene calls are TRBV9 and TRBJ2-2; 9 nucleotides align to TRBD2. The clonotype was recovered from a woman aged 80 or over with acute or convalescent COVID-19. Here the CDR3 reads CASSVALVAGVSGELFF. The CDR3 DNA is TGTGCCAGCAGCGTAGCTCTGGTAGCGGGGGTATCCGGGGAGCTGTTTTTT. Filled out from reference TRBV9 and TRBJ2-2, the complete variable domain reads DSGVTQTPKHLITATGQRVTLRCSPRSGDLSVYWYQQSLDQGLQFLIQYYNGEERAKGNILERFSAQQFPDLHSELNLSSLELGDSALYFCASSVALVAGVSGELFFGEGSRLTVL.